This T cell receptor beta chain was documented in a study of early T cells in non-severe SARS-CoV-2 infection. Using its own MiXCR run on the 5' RACE reads, TCRdb lists one record per CDR3 protein. The sample has 45,000 to 50,000 distinct CDR3 sequences, around 6% seen once. Overall study results and limits: Private and CD4 specificities were missed by VDJdb matching, which favored anti-spike CD8 responses.

V gave up 5 bases and J gave up 2 bases; unmatched junction bases: 8. CDR1 is DFQATT, CDR2 SNEGSKA, per germline (reference sequence). The CDR3 runs to 17 residues. To note about this clonotype: The antigen remains unidentified.

The input for sequencing was whole blood, taken at baseline. This sequence joins TRBV20-1 and TRBJ2-5; 16 bases agree with TRBD2. The clonotype was recovered from an adult who was a healthcare worker with PCR-confirmed SARS-CoV-2 infection or an uninfected control (not recorded which). This CDR3 is CSAAGTSGGVIQETQYF. In DNA form, the CDR3 reads TGCAGTGCTGCCGGGACTAGCGGGGGGGTGATTCAAGAGACCCAGTACTTC.